The rows below give T cell receptor beta chains drawn from one sample of a study of cytomegalovirus exposure and HLA in healthy donors. The method was immunoSEQ multiplex PCR; TCRdb's version includes in-frame clones alone and lacks a portion of them. The repertoire includes 110,000 to 150,000 clones, roughly 65% of them detected once, and around 1.6% sits in the top ten. The sequenced material came from PBMCs. The receptors originated from a woman aged 25 to 39 in good health and CMV-seronegative. The CDR3 runs from the conserved cysteine through the conserved F or W. The D gene is left open where the match is weak. Rows give clone size only sometimes, using once, few, many, or a class for an expanded clone.

d_gene	v_gene	j_gene	abundance	CDR3aa	CDR3nt
NA	TRBV10-1	TRBJ2-5	NA	CASSESRGGETQYF	TGCGCCAGCAGTGAGTCAAGGGGGGGAGAGACCCAGTACTTC
NA	TRBV10-3	TRBJ1-1	once	CAIREGGGTEAFF	TGTGCCATCAGAGAAGGGGGTGGGACTGAAGCTTTCTTT
NA	TRBV5-1	TRBJ2-6	NA	CASRRTQGSGANVLTF	TGCGCCAGCAGACGTACACAGGGCTCTGGGGCCAACGTCCTGACTTTC
NA	TRBV29-1	TRBJ1-2	NA	CSVELGVGYTF	TGCAGCGTTGAGTTAGGAGTTGGCTACACCTTC
TRBD1	TRBV2	TRBJ2-5	few	CASRADRVGQETQYF	TGTGCCAGCAGGGCGGACAGGGTGGGCCAAGAGACCCAGTACTTC
TRBD1	TRBV18	TRBJ1-1	NA	CASSPLNRGDTEAFF	TGTGCCAGCTCACCACTGAACAGGGGCGACACTGAAGCTTTCTTT
NA	TRBV9	TRBJ2-1	NA	CASSVYGAGVNEQFF	TGTGCCAGCAGCGTATACGGAGCAGGGGTGAATGAGCAGTTCTTC
NA	TRBV28	TRBJ2-7	NA	CASSFNVVMSSYEQYF	TGTGCCAGCAGTTTTAATGTTGTCATGAGCTCCTACGAGCAGTACTTC
TRBD2	TRBV10-3	TRBJ2-7	NA	CAISEETGLPFVQYF	TGTGCCATCAGTGAGGAAACGGGACTACCCTTCGTGCAGTACTTC
NA	TRBV21-1	TRBJ2-5	few	CASSKVLAGWRWEQYF	TGTGCCAGCAGCAAAGTTCTAGCGGGGTGGCGATGGGAGCAGTACTTC
NA	TRBV29-1	TRBJ2-5	once	CSLTVQGGKTQYF	TGCAGCCTCACCGTACAGGGGGGGAAGACCCAGTACTTC
NA	TRBV9	TRBJ1-1	NA	CASSVGQIMNTEAFF	TGTGCCAGCAGCGTAGGGCAGATAATGAACACTGAAGCTTTCTTT
NA	TRBV5-1	TRBJ1-3	NA	CASSQQGVGNTIYF	TGCGCCAGCAGCCAACAGGGAGTTGGAAACACCATATATTTT
NA	TRBV19	TRBJ2-1	once	CASSIQSRAGEQFF	TGTGCCAGTAGTATTCAGTCCAGGGCCGGTGAGCAGTTCTTC
NA	TRBV5-4	TRBJ2-1	NA	CASSRQRQSSYNEQFF	TGTGCCAGCAGCCGTCAAAGACAGAGCTCCTACAATGAGCAGTTCTTC
NA	TRBV18	TRBJ1-2	NA	CASSPYGNSPFAGYTF	TGTGCCAGCTCACCGTACGGGAATTCCCCCTTTGCGGGCTACACCTTC
NA	TRBV6-1	TRBJ2-3	NA	CASSAGGQSWDTQYF	TGTGCCAGCAGTGCGGGCGGGCAGAGCTGGGATACGCAGTATTTT
TRBD1	TRBV25-1	TRBJ1-4	NA	CASSTNEGAPNEKLFF	TGTGCCAGCAGTACGAACGAGGGGGCGCCTAATGAAAAACTGTTTTTT
TRBD1	TRBV28	TRBJ2-2	once	CASSFEIRQGTGELFF	TGTGCCAGCAGTTTCGAAATTCGACAGGGGACCGGGGAGCTGTTTTTT
NA	TRBV5-1	TRBJ1-1	NA	CASSMGTGQTEAFF	TGCGCCAGCAGCATGGGAACAGGGCAGACTGAAGCTTTCTTT
NA	TRBV9	TRBJ1-6	NA	CASSVASGENSPLHF	TGTGCCAGCAGCGTAGCTTCGGGTGAGAATTCACCCCTCCACTTT
TRBD1	TRBV29-1	TRBJ1-2	NA	CSVLGQGGYTF	TGCAGCGTTCTCGGACAGGGAGGCTACACCTTC
NA	TRBV9	TRBJ2-3	NA	CASSVAFADTQYF	TGTGCCAGCAGCGTAGCTTTCGCAGATACGCAGTATTTT
TRBD1	TRBV5-1	TRBJ2-1	NA	CASSKGQGWNEQFF	TGCGCCAGCAGCAAAGGACAGGGGTGGAATGAGCAGTTCTTC
TRBD1	TRBV5-1	TRBJ2-5	NA	CASTDRAQETQYF	TGCGCCTCGACTGACAGGGCCCAAGAGACCCAGTACTTC
TRBD1	TRBV28	TRBJ1-4	NA	CASSLQGVSEKLFF	TGTGCCAGCAGTTTACAGGGGGTTAGTGAAAAACTGTTTTTT
NA	TRBV7-9	TRBJ1-4	NA	CASSLGRTNEKLFF	TGTGCCAGCAGCTTAGGCAGGACTAATGAAAAACTGTTTTTT
NA	TRBV7-9	TRBJ1-1	once	CASSSQGWGPEAFF	TGTGCCAGCAGCTCCCAGGGGTGGGGCCCTGAAGCTTTCTTT
NA	TRBV5-1	TRBJ2-4	NA	CASSPGLLGLAKNIQYF	TGCGCCAGCAGCCCTGGACTCCTTGGACTAGCCAAAAACATTCAGTACTTC
NA	TRBV28	TRBJ1-4	NA	CASSDRQYPEKLFF	TGTGCCAGCAGTGACCGACAGTACCCTGAAAAACTGTTTTTT
TRBD2	TRBV19	TRBJ2-5	NA	CASSKGLAAAQETQYF	TGTGCCAGTAGTAAGGGACTAGCGGCGGCCCAAGAGACCCAGTACTTC
TRBD2	TRBV7-3	TRBJ2-5	few	CASSLGASGGQETQYF	TGTGCCAGCAGCTTAGGGGCTAGCGGGGGCCAAGAGACCCAGTACTTC
TRBD1	TRBV6-1	TRBJ1-4	NA	CASRGQGGKLFF	TGTGCCAGCAGGGGACAGGGCGGAAAACTGTTTTTT
NA	TRBV2	TRBJ1-5	NA	CASTLALWNQPQHF	TGTGCCAGCACCTTGGCCCTTTGGAATCAGCCCCAGCATTTT
TRBD2	TRBV9	TRBJ2-3	NA	CASSVSFSAGTPDTQYF	TGTGCCAGCAGCGTATCATTTTCAGCGGGAACCCCAGATACGCAGTATTTT
NA	TRBV4-2	TRBJ1-2	NA	CASSQEGSQINYGYTF	TGTGCCAGCAGCCAAGAAGGATCACAGATTAACTATGGCTACACCTTC
NA	TRBV2	TRBJ1-1	NA	CARARKMNTEAFF	TGTGCCAGGGCCAGGAAAATGAACACTGAAGCTTTCTTT